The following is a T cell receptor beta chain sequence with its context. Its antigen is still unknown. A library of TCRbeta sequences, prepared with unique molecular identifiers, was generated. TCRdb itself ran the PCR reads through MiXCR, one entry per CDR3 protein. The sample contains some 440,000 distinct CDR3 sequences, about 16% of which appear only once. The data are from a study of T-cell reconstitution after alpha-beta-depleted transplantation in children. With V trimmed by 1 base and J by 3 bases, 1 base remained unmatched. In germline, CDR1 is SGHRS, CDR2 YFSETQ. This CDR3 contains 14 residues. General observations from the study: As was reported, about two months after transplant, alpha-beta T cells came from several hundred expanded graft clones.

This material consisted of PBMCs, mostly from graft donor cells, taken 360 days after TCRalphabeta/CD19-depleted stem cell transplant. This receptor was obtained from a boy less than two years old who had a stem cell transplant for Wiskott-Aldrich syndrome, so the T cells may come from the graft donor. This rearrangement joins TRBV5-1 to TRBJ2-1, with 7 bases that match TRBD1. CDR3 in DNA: TGCGCCAGCAGCTTGACAGGGGTCTACAATGAGCAGTTCTTC. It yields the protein CASSLTGVYNEQFF. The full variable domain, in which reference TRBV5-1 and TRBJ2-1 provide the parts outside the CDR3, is KAGVTQTPRYLIKTRGQQVTLSCSPISGHRSVSWYQQTPGQGLQFLFEYFSETQRNKGNFPGRFSGRQFSNSRSEMNVSTLELGDSALYLCASSLTGVYNEQFFGPGTRLTVL.